The 28 T cell receptor beta chains presented below share a single source sample, sequenced in a study of blood T cell repertoires in COVID-19. Assay used: immunoSEQ multiplex PCR; TCRdb lists only in-frame clones, some missing. The data contain more than 200,000 clones, around nine tenths of them singletons. Sample: peripheral blood. The receptors derive from a woman aged 55-69 years with COVID-19, enrolled during active disease.

V is TRBV4-2 and J is TRBJ1-2; D perhaps matches TRBD1 (6 bases). Germline CDR1 LGHNA, CDR2 YNFKEQ. This CDR3 region has 15 residues. Trimming took 0 bases from V and 8 from J, leaving 16 bases between them. The CDR3 loop is CASSQDRGGAGGYTF. In DNA form, the CDR3 reads TGTGCCAGCAGCCAAGATCGAGGGGGGGCGGGAGGCTACACCTTC.

The chain recombines TRBV28 with TRBJ1-4; D is undetermined. Trimming removed 5 bases at V and 9 bases at J, with 16 bases between. Germline V gives CDR1 MDHEN, CDR2 SYDVKM. The CDR3 is 14 amino acids. The CDR3 loop is CASSLDAWAQKLFF. The DNA for the CDR3 is TGTGCCAGCAGTCTTGATGCCTGGGCCCAAAAACTGTTTTTT.

The chain has TRBV30 and TRBJ1-3; D is perhaps TRBD1 (6 bases). Germline V gene data show CDR1 as GTSNPN and CDR2 as SVGIG (reference sequence). The CDR3 is 15 residues long. Trimming cost V 0 bases and J 1 base, with 10 bases left between them. The CDR3 DNA reads as TGTGCCTGGAGTGTACGGGGGGCTTCTGGAAACACCATATATTTT. This gives the protein CAWSVRGASGNTIYF.

The rearrangement joins TRBV9 to TRBJ2-7; 9 bases align to TRBD2. The CDR3 is 16 residues long. V trimming: 4 bases; J trimming: 5 bases; junction bases outside the gene matches: 13. Germline-derived CDR1 and CDR2 are SGDLS and YYNGEE. The chain's CDR3 is CASSPGPWTSVDEQYF. DNA of the CDR3: TGTGCCAGCAGCCCTGGCCCCTGGACTAGCGTGGACGAGCAGTACTTC.

V gene TRBV5-1 combines with J gene TRBJ2-7; 10 bases are a match to TRBD1. The CDR3 length is 14 residues. V lost 5 bases, J lost 4 bases, and 6 bases stayed unmatched. CDR1 and CDR2 from the germline V gene are SGHRS and YFSETQ. The CDR3 DNA follows: TGCGCCAGCAGAGCCGGGACAGGGGTTTACGAGCAGTACTTC. Translated, it gives CASRAGTGVYEQYF.

The chain joins TRBV7-9 to TRBJ2-7; D is possibly TRBD2 (5 bases). The V and J ends lost 2 bases and 7 bases respectively, with 9 bases between them. Germline V gene lookup returns CDR1 SEHNR and CDR2 FQNEAQ (reference sequence). CDR3 size: 12 residues. CDR3 in DNA: TGTGCCAGCAGCTTATCAGGAGGAGAGCAGTACTTC. It codes for CASSLSGGEQYF.

The chain uses TRBV6-1 and TRBJ2-7; 9 bases are a match to TRBD2. There are 15 residues in the CDR3. Germline V lookup: CDR1 MNHNS, CDR2 SASEGT. J gave up 0 bases and V 3 bases, and 3 bases lay outside the gene matches. CDR3 nucleotides: TGTGCCAGCAGTGATAGCGGGAGCATCTCCTACGAGCAGTACTTC. This codes for CASSDSGSISYEQYF.

The chain employs TRBV21-1 and TRBJ2-7; the DNA was not compared with TRBD2, the D call given in the table. TRBV21-1 is listed as a pseudogene. The CDR3 has 17 amino acids. CDR3 protein: CASSKGRFRRSYYEQYF. The DNA of the CDR3 is TGTGCCAGCAGCAAAGGGCGTTTTAGGAGATCGTACTACGAGCAGTACTTC.

This sequence joins TRBV28 and TRBJ2-5; maybe TRBD2 (6 bases). CDR3 length equals 14 residues. Trimming stripped 6 bases from V and 5 bases from J, with 16 bases between. Germline CDR1 is MDHEN and CDR2 is SYDVKM. CDR3 loop: CASSVWRVRETQYF. In nucleotides, the CDR3 is TGTGCCAGCAGCGTTTGGAGGGTCAGGGAGACCCAGTACTTC.

The gene calls are TRBV6-4 and TRBJ2-5; weak D call: TRBD2 (6 bases). V was shortened by 7 bases and J by 5 bases, with 11 bases between the two germline ends. From germline, CDR1 is MRHNA and CDR2 SNTAGT. The CDR3 has 12 residues. CDR3 DNA: TGTGCCAGCATGTGGGGGAGGGAGACCCAGTACTTC. As protein: CASMWGRETQYF.

This chain connects TRBV30 to TRBJ1-1; TRBD1 might be the D (5 bases). Trimming pared 5 bases from V and 5 bases from J, leaving 12 bases between. The CDR3 runs 12 residues. The V gene's germline CDR1 is GTSNPN and CDR2 SVGIG (reference sequence). Written as DNA, the CDR3 is TGTGCCTGGGGGGCGCGGGGAACTGAAGCTTTCTTT. Residues: CAWGARGTEAFF. Full variable domain (missing parts from reference TRBV30 and TRBJ1-1): SQTIHQWPATLVQPVGSPLSLECTVEGTSNPNLYWYRQAAGRGLQLLFYSVGIGQISSEVPQNLSASRPQDRQFILSSKKLLLSDSGFYLCAWGARGTEAFFGQGTRLTVV.

The chain is built from TRBV20-1 and TRBJ2-5; D gene uncertain. There are 11 residues in the CDR3. Germline V gene lookup returns CDR1 DFQATT and CDR2 SNEGSKA (reference sequence). V lost 6 bases and J lost 5, with 10 bases in between. CDR3 loop: CSASGRETQYF. Here the CDR3 DNA reads TGCAGTGCATCAGGTCGGGAGACCCAGTACTTC.

The gene calls are TRBV10-3 and TRBJ2-6; D remains unclear. The V end was cut by 8 bases, the J end by 0 bases, with 8 bases between. The CDR3 is 14 amino acids. Germline CDR1 reads ENHRY; CDR2 reads SYGVKD. CDR3 loop: CAIRADSGANVLTF. DNA of the CDR3: TGTGCCATCCGCGCGGACTCTGGGGCCAACGTCCTGACTTTC.

The chain links TRBV7-9 to TRBJ1-2; 8 positions agree with TRBD1. The CDR3 loop spans 15 amino acids. Losses at the gene ends were 4 bases for V and 2 bases for J; bases not matched to a gene: 6. The germline CDR1 and CDR2 sequences are SEHNR and FQNEAQ (reference sequence). The CDR3 region is CASSSTGEENYGYTF. CDR3 nucleotide sequence: TGTGCCAGCAGCTCGACAGGGGAAGAGAACTATGGCTACACCTTC.

The chain employs TRBV7-2 and TRBJ2-7, with D perhaps TRBD2 (5 bases). The CDR3 has 16 amino acids. Looked up from germline, CDR1 is SGHTA and CDR2 is FQGNSA. The germline V and J ends were trimmed by 1 base and 0 bases, with 13 bases remaining between them. CDR3 DNA sequence: TGTGCCAGCAGCTTAGATGCGGGCGCGTTCTCCTACGAGCAGTACTTC. Protein sequence: CASSLDAGAFSYEQYF.

This clone appeared once. The chain couples TRBV18 to TRBJ1-1; 7 bases match TRBD1. The trim removed 3 bases at V and 7 bases at J, leaving 8 bases unmatched. This CDR3 has 14 residues. In germline, CDR1 is KGHSH, CDR2 LQKENI. The DNA of the CDR3 is TGTGCCAGCTCACCGAATCAGGGGGTATTTGAAGCTTTCTTT. It codes for CASSPNQGVFEAFF.

The chain joins TRBV6-2 or TRBV6-3 to TRBJ2-7; perhaps TRBD1 as D (6 bases). Germline CDR1 reads MNHEY; CDR2 reads SVGEGT. The CDR3 consists of 15 residues. Trimming took off 0 bases at V and 0 bases at J, with 9 bases between the two ends. The CDR3 DNA follows: TGTGCCAGCAGTTACTCCGGACAGATCTCCTACGAGCAGTACTTC. It is translated as CASSYSGQISYEQYF.

This chain uses TRBV5-5 with TRBJ1-6; no definite D call. The CDR3 length is 16 residues. From germline, CDR1 is SGHKS and CDR2 YYEKEE (reference sequence). The V end was cut by 1 base, the J end by 0 bases, with 8 bases between. CDR3 bases: TGTGCCAGCAGCTTGAGCCCGAGCTCCTATAATTCACCCCTCCACTTT. This encodes CASSLSPSSYNSPLHF. Together with reference TRBV5-5 and TRBJ1-6, the CDR3 gives the full variable domain: DAGVTQSPTHLIKTRGQQVTLRCSPISGHKSVSWYQQVLGQGPQFIFQYYEKEERGRGNFPDRFSARQFPNYSSELNVNALLLGDSALYLCASSLSPSSYNSPLHFGNGTRLTVT.

The rearrangement uses TRBV5-5 and TRBJ1-2, with 8 bases matching TRBD1. Per germline, CDR1 SGHKS and CDR2 YYEKEE (reference sequence). There are 13 residues in the CDR3. Trimming at V came to 5 bases and at J to 4 bases, leaving 4 bases not matched to a gene. The CDR3 DNA follows: TGTGCCAGCAGTCAAGGACAGGGCTATGGCTACACCTTC. Residues: CASSQGQGYGYTF.

This chain connects TRBV6-5 to TRBJ2-7; 11 bases match TRBD1. Germline V gene sequence: CDR1 MNHEY, CDR2 SVGAGI. The CDR3 is made up of 14 amino acids. With V trimmed by 5 bases and J by 4 bases, 4 bases remained unmatched. CDR3 nucleotide sequence: TGTGCCAGCAGTCACTGGGACAGGGGGTACGAGCAGTACTTC. Translation: CASSHWDRGYEQYF.

The count of this clone is one. The J gene is TRBJ2-3, the V gene TRBV9; D is perhaps TRBD2 (6 bases). Germline V CDR1 and CDR2: SGDLS, YYNGEE. The CDR3 has 16 amino acids. The V and J ends lost 4 bases and 4 bases respectively, with 19 bases between them. CDR3 nucleotides: TGTGCCAGCAGCCCCGACGGAGGGCCGATCGCAGATACGCAGTATTTT. Its translation is CASSPDGGPIADTQYF.

V is TRBV7-2 and J is TRBJ2-2; 7 bases are a match to TRBD2. This CDR3 has 16 residues. V trimming: 4 bases; J trimming: 4 bases; junction bases outside the gene matches: 9. Per germline, CDR1 SGHTA and CDR2 FQGNSA. CDR3 sequence (DNA): TGTGCCAGCAGCTCTCTGGTCGGGAGGATCACCGGGGAGCTGTTTTTT. The encoded protein is CASSSLVGRITGELFF. The full variable domain, in which reference TRBV7-2 and TRBJ2-2 provide the parts outside the CDR3, is GAGVSQSPSNKVTEKGKDVELRCDPISGHTALYWYRQSLGQGLEFLIYFQGNSAPDKSGLPSDRFSAERTGGSVSTLTIQRTQQEDSAVYLCASSSLVGRITGELFFGEGSRLTVL.

The rearrangement links TRBV30 to TRBJ2-3; 7 nucleotides align to TRBD1. Germline-derived CDR1 and CDR2 are GTSNPN and SVGIG (reference sequence). Trimming cost V 4 bases and J 0 bases; bases outside gene matches: 7. This CDR3 is built from 15 residues. CDR3: CAWNQGVLSTDTQYF. CDR3 in DNA: TGTGCCTGGAACCAGGGGGTACTAAGCACAGATACGCAGTATTTT.

This chain joins TRBV11-3 and TRBJ1-5; TRBD1 matches 9 bases. The V gene's germline CDR1 is SGHNT and CDR2 YENEEA. The J segment lost 0 bases and the V segment lost 5 bases, leaving 5 bases of the junction unmatched. The CDR3 has 16 amino acids. The CDR3 nucleotides are TGTGCCAGCAGCCCCCTGGGACAGGGTAGCAATCAGCCCCAGCATTTT. It is translated as CASSPLGQGSNQPQHF.

V usage is TRBV19 and J usage is TRBJ1-1; 9 nucleotides align to TRBD1. The CDR3 spans 15 residues. Germline assignment: CDR1 LNHDA and CDR2 SQIVND (reference sequence). With V trimmed by 3 bases and J by 5 bases, 7 bases remained unmatched. The chain's CDR3 is CASSIIGTGWTEAFF. The CDR3 DNA follows: TGTGCCAGTAGTATCATAGGGACAGGGTGGACTGAAGCTTTCTTT.

This clone was found once. The CDR3 loop reads CASTITGELFF. The CDR3 DNA follows: TGTGCCAGCACCATTACCGGGGAGCTGTTTTTT. The chain recombines TRBV28 with TRBJ2-2, with D hard to call. V was clipped by 7 bases and J by 5 bases, with 5 bases between them. Germline CDR1 reads MDHEN; CDR2 reads SYDVKM. This CDR3 is built from 11 residues. Filled out from reference TRBV28 and TRBJ2-2, the complete variable domain reads DVKVTQSSRYLVKRTGEKVFLECVQDMDHENMFWYRQDPGLGLRLIYFSYDVKMKEKGDIPEGYSVSREKKERFSLILESASTNQTSMYLCASTITGELFFGEGSRLTVL.

This clone was picked up one time. This rearrangement joins TRBV11-1 to TRBJ1-2; TRBD1 aligns across 8 bases. CDR3 length: 15 residues. V dropped 4 bases and J dropped 8; count of bases not matched to a gene: 12. Germline V gene lookup returns CDR1 SGHAT and CDR2 FQDESV (reference sequence). The CDR3 sequence: CASSSDRGNARGYTF. In nucleotides, the CDR3 is TGTGCCAGCAGCTCAGACAGGGGAAACGCCAGAGGCTACACCTTC.

The chain uses TRBV7-2 and TRBJ2-7; the D is unclear. The V end lost 0 bases, the J end lost 3 bases, and 9 bases lay between the germline ends. Germline V gene sequence: CDR1 SGHTA, CDR2 FQGNSA. CDR3 length equals 14 residues. The CDR3 sequence is CASSLALSVYEQYF. The CDR3 DNA sequence: TGTGCCAGCAGCTTAGCACTTTCCGTCTACGAGCAGTACTTC.